This TCR beta chain was sequenced in a study of human T cells and chemical hapten exposure. Each CDR3 protein is one row after TCRdb ran MiXCR on the RACE reads. The sample includes over 60,000 distinct CDR3 sequences, under 13% seen only once; the top ten take around 7.3%. General study results and limits: DPC sensitization left the count of TCRs above 1 in 1000 unchanged. Given that the donors had alopecia, their immune response may differ from that seen in healthy people.

This CDR3 has 15 amino acids. V lost 1 base and J 6 bases, leaving 15 bases between the germline ends. This clonotype showed up many times. Its target is not known. Time point in this sample: patch test 2, 6 weeks after DPC sensitization. The treatment here: therapeutic diphenylcyclopropenone sensitization with weekly scalp DPC. Samples of blood were obtained prior to the application of each patch test. The chain joins TRBV12-3 or TRBV12-4 to TRBJ1-1, with TRBD1 as a possible D gene (6 bases). The input for sequencing was whole blood, taken in connection with sensitization to the hapten diphenylcyclopropenone (DPC). This TCR was recovered from a woman aged 45-65 years with alopecia areata. Some clones in this sample may be carry-over from other donors' samples. The CDR3, as DNA: TGTGCCAGCAGTTTAGTCTCACAGGGCTACTCTGAAGCTTTCTTT. Residues: CASSLVSQGYSEAFF.